The entry below gives a single T cell receptor (beta chain) sequence along with its context. Its cognate antigen is unknown. The sample is drawn from a study of shared clonotypes between healthy human individuals. Some clones are missing from TCRdb's copy, which holds only in-frame ones; the method was immunoSEQ multiplex PCR. This table has approximately 1.1 million clones, 75% to 80% appearing once. Whole-study results and caveats: Naive subsets tended to show greater estimated richness than memory subsets. Limitation of the genetic and exposure-history diversity represented came from the few donors.

The germline gives CDR1 MNHNS, CDR2 SASEGT. CDR3 length: 16 amino acids. V shed 1 base, J shed 4 bases, and the junction held 7 bases outside the gene matches. This chain connects TRBV6-1 to TRBJ2-7, with TRBD1 matching 10 bases. Material for sequencing was memory CD4+ T cells from PBMCs. Subset specified: CD45RA-negative fraction. The receptor comes from a young man in good health. Some clones in this sample may be carry-over from other donors' samples. The CDR3 region is CASSEVGGQGIYEQYF. CDR3 DNA: TGTGCCAGCAGTGAAGTCGGGGGACAGGGGATATACGAGCAGTACTTC.